The entry below describes one TCR beta chain. One end of the junction fails to match germline, which may point to a read error. This record belongs to a study of blood T cell repertoires in COVID-19. Clones were read by immunoSEQ multiplex PCR, and TCRdb kept only the in-frame ones, dropping some. This sample has about 260,000 clones, with roughly 80% found just once. This CDR3 has 14 residues. Germline loops: CDR1 SGHRS, CDR2 YFSETQ. Sequencing input: PBMCs or T cells enriched from blood (not recorded which). The genes are TRBV5-1 and TRBJ1-2, with 9 bases fitting TRBD1. The sequence was collected from a man aged 25-45 years with acute COVID-19. For the CDR3, the DNA is TGTGCCAGCAGCTTGAGACAGGGGGAACTTGGCTACACCTTC. Translating it yields CASSLRQGELGYTF.